This entry features one TCR beta chain sequence. Its cognate antigen has yet to be identified. No base quality information exists; no much larger clone differs at one position. Libraries were prepared through the immunoSEQ multiplex PCR assay. Adaptive Biotechnologies performed the TCRbeta CDR3 sequencing at survey depth and reported CDR3 sequences, V/J genes, productive frequency and template counts. Amplification of TCR beta CDR3 regions started from genomic DNA instead of RNA. On the study's bioinformatics: Pairwise repertoire overlap between tissues was quantified with Jensen-Shannon divergence, where 1 means complete divergence and 0 identical. Based on pairwise JSD values, tissues were grouped by single-linkage agglomerative hierarchical clustering, and the results were shown as dendrograms. GLIPH2 was applied to all patient samples using simulation_depth 1000, kmer_min_depth 3, and cdr3_length_cutoff 8, and only groups with more than two unique CDR3s were retained. A standardized tissue-overlap score was calculated by extrapolating Jaccard GLIPH-group overlap across patients to a standard repertoire size of 1000 clones. To look at how diversity was associated with clinical or experimental variables, linear mixed-effect models were used, with tissue treated as a fixed effect and individual treated as a random effect. TCRdb carries this immuneACCESS record with in-frame sequences only. Its versions omit some clonotypes, under half of them owing to an unresolved V gene in the studies checked, with the rest unexplained. D and trimming come from the DNA, and the V and J calls and clone size come from that table. The sample table holds 1,000 to 1,200 clones, of which roughly 44% were seen once. Around 40% of the sample belongs to the ten largest clones.

The time point label, read with the paper, signifies: human tissue collected at research (rapid) autopsy. Over an approximately 3-year period, about seven adult allo-HCT recipients with steroid-refractory GVHD were prospectively enrolled in a research-autopsy study. Gastrointestinal GVHD was present in all GVHD patients, each of whom received several lines of GVHD-directed therapy, and 4 or 5 of these patients also had skin involvement. After a median post-mortem interval of around 10 hours, the autopsy tissues collected included GI sites spanning esophagus to rectum, along with liver, skin and lymphoid organs including spleen. Autopsy specimens were bisected, with one portion flash-frozen in liquid nitrogen and the rest formalin-fixed; GI outer muscle layers were removed. Genomic DNA was extracted from frozen tissues using the Mag-Bind Blood & Tissue DNA HDQ 96 Kit on a Chemagic 360 or the DNeasy Blood & Tissue Kit. Because of concern about red blood cell contamination, extracted DNA underwent additional purification with the Genomic DNA Clean & Concentrator-25 kit.

The source of the sample is a study of tissue T cells after allogeneic stem cell transplantation (dated by TCRdb to between 2021 and 2022). In the study overall: Every GVHD patient got a graft from a donor, with four grafts unmodified and three CD34-selected to deplete T cells. When multiple samples of a tissue were available, H&E sections were reviewed by a pathologist, and samples with histologically apparent lymphocytes were prioritized for sequencing. Using research autopsies of patients with and without GVHD, plus mouse models of GVHD, the study profiled TCR beta repertoires across many tissues. The human arm was a prospective observational study without blinding or randomization.

The CDR1 and CDR2 encoded by the germline V gene are WSHSY and SAAADI. The CDR3 sequence holds 14 residues, the cysteine and phenylalanine included. The only DNA kept is the CDR3, 42 bases in frame from the first base. Germline trimming: 10 bases from V, 4 bases from J; junction bases outside gene matches: 8. Overall study results and their limits: Few T cell clones were found to be shared across patients, but shared repertoire signatures across patients were revealed in a tissue-specific fashion by motif-based clustering. A small and clinically heterogeneous patient cohort was studied, and sampling depth was acknowledged as a limitation. In both patients and mice, T cells from blood and spleen covered only a limited part of the TCR repertoire found in tissues. Within patients, how anatomically similar tissues were was a major factor shaping TCR repertoire composition, regardless of disease or transplant status. Which tissue TCRs were alloreactive or antigen-specific was not determined in the study, and some clones might have been persisting host cells.

This TCR was sampled from a female patient between 35 and 69 years old with steroid-refractory graft-versus-host disease after an allogeneic stem cell transplant. Following a transplant, a fraction of the T cells may be traceable to the graft donor. The sample consisted of esophageal tissue, taken at autopsy. The rearranged chain carries TRBV10-2 and TRBJ2-2, and TRBD2 matches 8 of the central bases. The CDR3 region reads CAILRGAGTGELFF. The DNA is as follows: TGCGCCATCCTGCGGGGGGCCGGCACCGGGGAGCTGTTTTTT.